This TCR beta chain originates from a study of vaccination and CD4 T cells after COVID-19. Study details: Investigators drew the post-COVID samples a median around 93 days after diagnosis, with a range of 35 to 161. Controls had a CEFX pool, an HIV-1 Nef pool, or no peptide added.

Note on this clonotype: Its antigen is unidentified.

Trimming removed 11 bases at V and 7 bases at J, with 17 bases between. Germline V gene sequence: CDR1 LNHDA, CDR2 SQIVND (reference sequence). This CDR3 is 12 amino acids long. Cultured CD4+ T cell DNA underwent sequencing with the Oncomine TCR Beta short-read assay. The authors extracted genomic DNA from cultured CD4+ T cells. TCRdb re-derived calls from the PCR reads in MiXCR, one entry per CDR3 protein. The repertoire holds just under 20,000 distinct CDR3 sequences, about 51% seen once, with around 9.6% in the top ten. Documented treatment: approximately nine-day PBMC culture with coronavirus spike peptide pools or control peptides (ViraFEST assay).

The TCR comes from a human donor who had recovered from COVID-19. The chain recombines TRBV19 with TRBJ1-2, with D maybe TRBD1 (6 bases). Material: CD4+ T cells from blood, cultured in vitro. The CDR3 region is CASEGGGGGYTF. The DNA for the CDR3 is TGTGCCTCCGAAGGAGGGGGAGGTGGCTACACCTTC.